This TCR beta chain was found in a study of blood T cell repertoires in COVID-19 (TCRdb year 2020). Some background on the complete study: Samples covering the acute and convalescent phases of COVID-19 were provided by collaborators in the United States, Italy and Spain. The prospective study material was composed of cDNA or gDNA derived from T cells, B-cell-depleted T cells, or PBMCs. The dataset comprised deeply sampled blood TCRbeta repertoires from subjects exposed to, actively infected with, or recovered from COVID-19. The repertoires were made available in a free public database intended to serve as a resource for research on the immune response to SARS-CoV-2. The samples were drawn from the first 160 participants of the ongoing ImmuneRACE study and from roughly 1,300 subjects provided by 6 global collaborators. A de-identified subject ID, COVID-19 status, age in years and sex were almost always included in the sample metadata. Where available, HLA class I and class II types were taken from metadata supplied by the sample provider and were not determined by assay-based typing. Study-wide conclusions, independent of this receptor: The amount of clinical and demographic metadata varied by source and participant and was provided uncurated.

TCRbeta CDR3 regions were amplified from genomic DNA by means of the immunoSEQ Assay, a bias-controlled multiplex PCR. Concerning the study's data processing: Nucleated cell counts per sample were estimated from amplification of reference gene primers within the assay. To quantify the absolute abundance of each unique TCRbeta CDR3 rearrangement, sequence reads were collapsed and filtered. For each sample, productive Simpson clonality was calculated by taking the square root of Simpson's diversity index across productive rearrangements. This immuneACCESS table, as held by TCRdb, lists in-frame sequences with V and J called but not all clones. Of the missing ones, under half trace to an unresolved V gene in checked studies; the others have no known cause. For V, J and clone size, that table is used; D and trimming come from the DNA. The sample records fewer than 500,000 clones, roughly nine tenths of which are singletons. About 2% of the sample is held by the ten biggest clonotypes.

Its CDR3 holds 17 amino acids, cysteine through phenylalanine. Solely the CDR3 DNA is kept, with 51 bases framed from the first base. CDR1 is given as SGHAT and CDR2 as FQNNGV, both from the germline V gene. Ends trimmed: V by 1 base, J by 5 bases; bases unmatched to a gene: 8. In the prospective study, participants were about 18 to 90 years old, resided in 24 geographic areas of the United States, and were enrolled through a virtual design. To assign participants to cohorts, the prospective study relied on clinical history that participants themselves reported in a screening survey and a study questionnaire. Mobile phlebotomists in the prospective study collected whole blood, serum and a nasopharyngeal or oropharyngeal swab from every participant. Over a roughly 2-month period, participants in the prospective study had the option of providing additional blood draws and questionnaires. Blood samples from the prospective study were shipped frozen or at room temperature prior to DNA extraction.

This clone was recorded only once. The antigen this receptor binds is unknown. Qualities for individual bases were not recorded, and no much larger clone is one base off. The sequence was obtained from a woman between 18 and 29 years old with acute COVID-19. The sequencing input was PBMCs or T cells enriched from blood (not recorded which). In this chain, TRBV11-2 is recombined with TRBJ2-2; 9 bases in between match TRBD2. The CDR3 protein: CASSLAGGRAITGELFF. The nucleotides read TGTGCCAGCAGCTTAGCAGGCGGGAGGGCCATAACCGGGGAGCTGTTTTTT.